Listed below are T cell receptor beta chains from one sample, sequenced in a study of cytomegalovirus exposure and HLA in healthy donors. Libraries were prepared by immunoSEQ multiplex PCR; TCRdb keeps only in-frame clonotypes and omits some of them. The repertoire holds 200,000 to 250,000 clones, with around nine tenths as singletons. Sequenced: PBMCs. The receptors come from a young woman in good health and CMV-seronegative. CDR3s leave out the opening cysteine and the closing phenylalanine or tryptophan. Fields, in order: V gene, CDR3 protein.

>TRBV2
ASSVEGADQPQH
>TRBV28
ASSPPSKNIQY
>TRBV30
AWSLGVKGEKLF
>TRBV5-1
ASSQPGGNEKLF
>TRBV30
AWRRDRVNTEAF
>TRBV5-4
ASSWGEGYGYT
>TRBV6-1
ASSEQGVSYEQY
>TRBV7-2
ASSLAYRSPLH
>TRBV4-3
ASSQGRGGPSPDTQY
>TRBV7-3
ASSQRGGGTGELF
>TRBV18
ASSPPGRLAGDTDTQY
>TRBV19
ASSIKGGRRPEKLF
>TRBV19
ASNLGHTGELF
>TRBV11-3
ASSSRGLYRVKNTEAF
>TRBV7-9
ASSLVAVSNEKLF
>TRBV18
ASSQVVTNEKLF
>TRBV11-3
ASSLQASGGSYEQY
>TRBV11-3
ASSFFRPSSYNEQF
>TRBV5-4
ASSLSGGTDEQY
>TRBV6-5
ASSYGREPPDTQY
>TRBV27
ASSLSQYNEQF
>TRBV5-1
ASSLSHGRSTDTQY
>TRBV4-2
ASSQNFRDRRGGPS
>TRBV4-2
ASSQDGGRNTDTQY
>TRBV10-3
AISGSRRRDYNYEQY
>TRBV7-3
ASSLNHRAEQF
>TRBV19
ASSDRGLGKLF
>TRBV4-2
ASSQAGFNQPQH
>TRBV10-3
ATRLTGYEQY
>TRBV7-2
ASSLGTGRSPLH
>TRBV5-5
ASSPLGGDQPQH
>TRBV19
ASSIRSGEPQH
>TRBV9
ASSGALAGAHSYNEQF
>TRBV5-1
ASSLDGGGFPGELF
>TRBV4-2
ASSQTQAGNVAQETQY
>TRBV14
ASSHLHGQGPIYEQY
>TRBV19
ASSKLASTSYEQY
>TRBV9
ASMPSWEVNNSPLH
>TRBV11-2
ASSSYTGVRGSFVLT
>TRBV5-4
ASRPWDRRTTKNYGYT
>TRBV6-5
ASSQGPYQF
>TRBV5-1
ASSLERGAYNEQF
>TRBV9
ASSGPGTGVRELF
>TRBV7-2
ASSPPTSGDNEQF
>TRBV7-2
ASRRGRGGQETQY
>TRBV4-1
ASSPRTSGGPYNEQF
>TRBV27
ASSLQTGQETQY
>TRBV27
ASSLRSGNTIY
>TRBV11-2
ASSSRDNEQF
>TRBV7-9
ASSLRQGRSSEAF
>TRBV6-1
ASSEVMGAGSPLH
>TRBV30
AWRLAGYNEQF
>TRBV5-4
ASSLGTGDTEAF
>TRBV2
ASKLAGLNEQF
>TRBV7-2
ASSQASGRDEQF
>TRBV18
ASSFTPPTGGGQPQH
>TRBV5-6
ASSFSRGYGYT